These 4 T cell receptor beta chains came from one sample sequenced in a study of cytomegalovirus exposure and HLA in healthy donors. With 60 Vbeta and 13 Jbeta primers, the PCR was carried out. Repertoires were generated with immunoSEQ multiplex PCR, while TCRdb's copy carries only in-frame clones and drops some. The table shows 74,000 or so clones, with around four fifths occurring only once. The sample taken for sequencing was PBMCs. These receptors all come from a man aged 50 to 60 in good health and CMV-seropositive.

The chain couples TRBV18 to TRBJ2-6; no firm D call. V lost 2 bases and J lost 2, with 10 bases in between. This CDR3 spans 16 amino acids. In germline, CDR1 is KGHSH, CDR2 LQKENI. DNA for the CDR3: TGTGCCAGCTCACCATTTGCCGGTACTGGGGCCAACGTCCTGACTTTC. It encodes CASSPFAGTGANVLTF.

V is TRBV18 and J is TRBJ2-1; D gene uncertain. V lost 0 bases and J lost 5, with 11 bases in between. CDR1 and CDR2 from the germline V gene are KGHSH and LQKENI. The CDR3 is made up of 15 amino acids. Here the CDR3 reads CASSPPAGSNNEQFF. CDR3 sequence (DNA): TGTGCCAGCTCACCACCGGCAGGTTCGAACAATGAGCAGTTCTTC.

The CDR3 bases are TGTGCCAGTACCCTCAGTATGAACACTGAAGCTTTCTTT. This encodes CASTLSMNTEAFF. V and J are TRBV19 and TRBJ1-1; unclear D gene. The germline gives CDR1 LNHDA, CDR2 SQIVND (reference sequence). Trimming shortened V by 7 bases and J by 0 bases, and 9 bases separated the two germline ends. This CDR3 spans 13 amino acids.

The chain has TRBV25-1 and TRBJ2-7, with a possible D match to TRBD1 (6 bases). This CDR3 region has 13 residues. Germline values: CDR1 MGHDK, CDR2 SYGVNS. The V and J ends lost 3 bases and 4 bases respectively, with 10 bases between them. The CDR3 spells CASSEGAKYEQYF. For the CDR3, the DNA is TGTGCCAGCAGTGAGGGGGCTAAGTACGAGCAGTACTTC.